This T cell receptor (beta chain) stems from a study of blood T cell repertoires in COVID-19. Study-wide background: Whether acute or convalescent, the COVID-19 samples came from the United States, Italy and Spain.

As processed by the authors: Amplification of reference gene primers provided the estimated nucleated cell counts. The method was immunoSEQ multiplex PCR; TCRdb's version includes in-frame clones alone and lacks a portion of them. The V and J calls and clone size were taken over from that table, and D and trimming were inferred from the DNA. The data hold approximately 170,000 clones, with approximately 83% observed a single time. J gave up 4 bases and V 4 bases, and 11 bases lay outside the gene matches. This CDR3 has 18 amino acids. CDR1 is LNHDA and CDR2 is SQIVND in the germline V gene (reference sequence).

The receptor's source is a man aged 45-60 years with active or convalescent COVID-19. The V call is TRBV19, the J call TRBJ2-2; 11 bases agree with TRBD1. Sequenced: peripheral blood. This CDR3 is CASSRDTGQGVGTGELFF. In DNA form, the CDR3 reads TGTGCCAGTAGTAGGGATACGGGACAGGGGGTTGGCACCGGGGAGCTGTTTTTT.